Listed here is a single T cell receptor (beta chain). This specimen comes from a study of blood T cell repertoires in COVID-19. Residents of about two dozen US areas, aged roughly 18 to 89 years, made up the participants. In assigning cohorts, the study relied on participant-reported clinical history. Profiled with immunoSEQ multiplex PCR; TCRdb holds only in-frame clones, not every one. This table holds some 200,000 clones, approximately 80% found once. Trimming removed 7 bases from V and 5 bases from J, with 17 bases in between. The length of the CDR3 is 14 residues. The germline CDR1 and CDR2 sequences are MNHEY and SVGAGI.

The sequencing sample was made of PBMCs or T cells enriched from blood (not recorded which). This chain connects TRBV6-5 to TRBJ2-5; D perhaps matches TRBD1 (6 bases). The TCR comes from a woman aged 35 to 49 with acute COVID-19. CDR3 nucleotides: TGTGCCAGCACCACTCTGGTGCAGGGGGAGACCCAGTACTTC. It specifies CASTTLVQGETQYF.